Described below is a single TCR beta chain sequence and its context. The antigen is unknown. Looked up from germline, CDR1 is MNHNS and CDR2 is SASEGT. The CDR3 length is 13 residues. Losses at the gene ends were 9 bases for V and 5 bases for J; bases not matched to a gene: 2. The sample belongs to a study of cytomegalovirus exposure and HLA in healthy donors. Study-wide results and limits: The majority of CMV-associated TCR beta chains were reported as apparently HLA-restricted in a later analysis. CMV serostatus was the only immune exposure information that was available.

PCR was performed using 60 Vbeta and 13 Jbeta primers. Using immunoSEQ multiplex PCR, the repertoire was profiled, and TCRdb retains in-frame clones only, with some absent. Of roughly 120,000 clones in the sample, about 80% were seen once. The sequencing sample was made of PBMCs. The chain is built from TRBV6-1 and TRBJ2-7; TRBD2 matches 15 bases. This clonotype was obtained from a young man in good health and CMV-seronegative. The CDR3 nucleotides read TGTGCCAGTCGGACTAGCGGGAGGGACGAGCAGTACTTC. The encoded protein is CASRTSGRDEQYF.